This entry describes one TCR delta chain. A read error is likely here: a far larger clone is one base away. At the DNA level, this CDR3 is encoded by other sequences in the same sample as well. Reverse transcription of PBMC RNA used primers specific for the gamma and delta chains. TCRdb made new clone calls on the RT-PCR reads using CATT. The sample holds 740 or so delta-chain clones, less than 40% seen once. The entry originates in a study of delta chains in infants with herpesvirus infections. The wider study: Postnatally CMV-infected infants were checked for a public fetal Vdelta1/Vgamma8 clonotype.

CDR1 and CDR2 from the germline V gene are NTAFDY and IRPDVSE (reference sequence). The length of the CDR3 is 22 residues. Sequencing used peripheral blood, obtained at time point 1 of longitudinal follow-up. J is TRDJ1 and V is TRAV23/DV6, with 7 bases that match TRDD3. This sequence was found in a human donor who was a Ugandan infant, either HIV-exposed or HIV-unexposed (not recorded which). The CDR3 spells CAVDTFTSSSALGGPYTDKLIF. The CDR3 DNA reads TGTGCCGTGGACACCTTTACTTCCAGTTCGGCTCTGGGGGGCCCATACACCGATAAACTCATCTTT.